This T cell receptor beta chain originates from a study of CD8+ T cells in alopecia areata. Once RNA had been extracted, it was reverse transcribed into cDNA to act as the sequencing template. Sequencing used immunoSEQ multiplex PCR; TCRdb keeps in-frame clones, though not all of them. The profile shows around 290,000 clones, about three fifths of them singletons. As to treatment: oral pan-JAK inhibitor, 5-10 mg twice daily. The sequencing used CD4+ T cells sorted from blood, collected at week 24, from a patient treated with tofacitinib. This clonotype was sampled from a human donor with alopecia areata.

The CDR3: CASSQARRTGASTDTQYF. CDR3 DNA sequence: TGTGCCAGCAGCCAAGCTAGAAGGACAGGGGCTAGCACAGATACGCAGTATTTT. The rearrangement uses TRBV14 and TRBJ2-3; 9 bases are shared with TRBD1. Germline values: CDR1 SGHDN, CDR2 FVKESK. V dropped 1 base and J dropped 0; count of bases not matched to a gene: 8. This CDR3 spans 18 amino acids.